These T cell receptor beta chains were read from a single sample in a study of T cell responses to AZD1222 COVID-19 vaccine. The method was immunoSEQ multiplex PCR; TCRdb's version includes in-frame clones alone and lacks a portion of them. The sample records over 130,000 clones, about 89% being singletons. The sample here was peripheral blood, taken 28 days after the second dose of the MenACWY control vaccine. These receptors all stem from an adult who received the MenACWY meningococcal vaccine as a control. Each CDR3 is given with its conserved first and last residue. The D gene is left open where the match is weak. Clone size appears in some rows only: once, few, many, or a class for an expanded clone.

CDR3nt,CDR3aa,abundance,d_gene,j_gene,v_gene
TGTGCCAGTAGTCGGGGGAACAGGGAATCGGATACGCAGTATTTT,CASSRGNRESDTQYF,-,-,TRBJ2-3,TRBV19
TGTGCCAGCAGTTTGACGGAGGCCCCTAGGAATGAGCAGTTCTTC,CASSLTEAPRNEQFF,-,-,TRBJ2-1,TRBV28
TGTGCCAGCAGTTACTCCGAAATCGGGGATACGCAGTATTTT,CASSYSEIGDTQYF,-,-,TRBJ2-3,TRBV6-5
TGTGCCAGCAGCTACCGGGACAGGGTAGGCAATGAGCAGTTCTTC,CASSYRDRVGNEQFF,-,TRBD1,TRBJ2-1,TRBV11-2
TGCAGTGCTAGAGTGGTTGAAAAACTGTTTTTT,CSARVVEKLFF,-,-,TRBJ1-4,TRBV20-1
TGTGCCAGCAGTTACCTCCACACTGGAGATCAGCCCCAGCATTTT,CASSYLHTGDQPQHF,-,-,TRBJ1-5,TRBV6-5
TGTGCCAGCAGCTCGGACAGGGGAAATCAGCCCCAGCATTTT,CASSSDRGNQPQHF,once,TRBD1,TRBJ1-5,TRBV7-9
TGTGCCAGCAGCTCCCCGGGGGGGAACAATGAGCAGTTCTTC,CASSSPGGNNEQFF,-,TRBD2,TRBJ2-1,TRBV7-3
TGTGCCAGCAAGTGGACAAAGGCGAACACTGAAGCTTTCTTT,CASKWTKANTEAFF,-,-,TRBJ1-1,TRBV6-5
TGTGCCAGCAGCTTAGGGGACCGCGGGAGCAATCAGCCCCAGCATTTT,CASSLGDRGSNQPQHF,-,-,TRBJ1-5,TRBV7-2
TGTGCCAGCAGCGTAGGGACAGGGGCGATACATAACTATGGCTACACCTTC,CASSVGTGAIHNYGYTF,few,TRBD1,TRBJ1-2,TRBV9
TGTGCCAGCCGAAGACCGGGACAGGCTAATTCACCCCTCCACTTT,CASRRPGQANSPLHF,-,TRBD1,TRBJ1-6,TRBV11-2